This TCR beta chain was sequenced for a study of Ad26.COV2.S vaccination and SARS-CoV-2 variants. Clones were sequenced by immunoSEQ multiplex PCR, and TCRdb holds only the in-frame ones, with some missing. The sample yields about 320,000 clones, roughly nine tenths seen once. CDR3 length: 12 amino acids. Trimming at V came to 5 bases and at J to 8 bases, leaving 5 bases not matched to a gene. Germline CDR1 and CDR2: MNHEY and SVGEGT. As for treatment: some 20 received Ad26.COV2.S at low or high dose, single or two shots; about 5 received placebo; per-sample allocation not given. Day 63 after the first injection of vaccine or placebo was the sampling time.

V is TRBV6-2 or TRBV6-3 and J is TRBJ1-2; TRBD1 matches at 7 bases. The source is a person aged 18-65 years who received the Ad26.COV2.S COVID-19 vaccine or a placebo. Here the sequenced sample was peripheral blood, taken in a trial of Ad26.COV2.S vaccine versus placebo. The CDR3 nucleotides read TGTGCCAGCAGTCGTACAGGGGTGGGCTACACCTTC. Its protein product is CASSRTGVGYTF.